This T cell receptor (beta chain) was sequenced for a study of T-cell memory formation after mild COVID-19. Study overall: TCR clusters mostly belonged to single donors. Study-wide points: Contracting clones from day 15 to 85 showed balanced CD4/CD8; later expanders favored CD4+. The appearance of some responding clones in pre-infection memory suggested that cross-reactive memory joined. For contracting clones, CD4+ ones sat mainly in CM and EM, CD8+ in EMRA.

Regarding this clonotype: The antigen is not known.

TCRdb itself ran the 5' RACE reads through MiXCR, one entry per CDR3 protein. The sample yields roughly 620,000 distinct CDR3 sequences, 18% seen once. This clonotype was obtained from an adult woman who had mild COVID-19 (a few samples of this study predate the infection). Cell type and time point are not known. The source material was PBMCs or a T cell subset sorted from them (not recorded which).

The CDR3 here is CASLTRTGGAYNEQFF. The CDR3 nucleotides read TGTGCCAGCTTGACTCGGACAGGGGGCGCCTACAATGAGCAGTTCTTC. The genes are TRBV2 and TRBJ2-1; 11 bases agree with TRBD1. V was pared by 8 bases and J by 2 bases, with 8 bases of the junction left unmatched. This CDR3 has 16 amino acids. Germline V CDR1 and CDR2: SNHLY, FYNNEI.